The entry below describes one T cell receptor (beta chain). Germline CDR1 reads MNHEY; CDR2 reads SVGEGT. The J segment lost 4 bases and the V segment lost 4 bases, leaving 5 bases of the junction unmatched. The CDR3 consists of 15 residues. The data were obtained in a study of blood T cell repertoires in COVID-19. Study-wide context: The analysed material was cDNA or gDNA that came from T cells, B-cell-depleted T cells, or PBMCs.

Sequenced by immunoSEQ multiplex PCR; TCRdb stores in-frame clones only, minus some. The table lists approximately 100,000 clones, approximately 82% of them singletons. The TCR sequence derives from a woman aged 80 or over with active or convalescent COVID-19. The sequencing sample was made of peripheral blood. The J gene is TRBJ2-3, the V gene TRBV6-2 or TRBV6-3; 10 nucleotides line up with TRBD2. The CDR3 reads CASSSQRGGADTQYF. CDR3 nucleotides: TGTGCCAGCAGTTCCCAGCGGGGGGGGGCAGATACGCAGTATTTT.